This entry lists 3 T cell receptor beta chains sequenced from one sample in a study of CD8 T cells in Susac syndrome. It was with random hexamers that about 0.45 to 1 ug RNA was reverse transcribed. TCRdb redid the calling of the immunoSEQ multiplex PCR reads with MiXCR, one entry per CDR3 protein. The data contain some 250,000 distinct CDR3 sequences, about 96% of them singletons. The sample consisted of CD4+ T cells from PBMCs. Every receptor here comes from a human donor with Susac syndrome.

The V gene is TRBV5-1, the J gene TRBJ2-5; maybe TRBD2 (6 bases). V was shortened by 3 bases and J by 4 bases, with 16 bases between the two germline ends. The CDR3 consists of 15 residues. CDR1 is SGHRS and CDR2 is YFSETQ in the germline V gene. This CDR3 is CASSSSVGGRETQYF. CDR3 bases: TGCGCCAGCAGCTCCTCGGTGGGAGGAAGAGAGACCCAGTACTTC.

V usage is TRBV6-5 and J usage is TRBJ2-3; D could derive from TRBD1 or TRBD2 (5 bases each). CDR3 length: 14 amino acids. V lost 0 bases, J lost 3 bases, and 7 bases lay in between. Germline V gene data show CDR1 as MNHEY and CDR2 as SVGAGI. This chain's CDR3 is CASSYSEGTDTQYF. CDR3 coding DNA: TGTGCCAGCAGTTACTCCGAGGGGACAGATACGCAGTATTTT.

This chain links TRBV9 with TRBJ2-1; D not certain. Germline V CDR1 and CDR2: SGDLS, YYNGEE. The CDR3 sequence is 15 residues long. V was trimmed by 4 bases and J by 3 bases, leaving 14 bases between them. CDR3 sequence (DNA): TGTGCCAGCAGCCCCAACACTGGGAACTACAATGAGCAGTTCTTC. Its translation: CASSPNTGNYNEQFF.